Below, one T cell receptor beta chain is given with its context. The time point: blood 2 weeks post-SBRT. The treatment here: 15 Gy SBRT to primary tumor, nephrectomy 4 weeks later. Radiation-treated patients gave blood at baseline, week 2 and week 4. The data were produced by immunoSEQ multiplex PCR, yet TCRdb's version contains in-frame clones alone and is incomplete. The data contain tens of thousands of clones, about 80% of them singletons. The record originates from a study of radiation and T cells in renal cell carcinoma. This CDR3 spans 13 amino acids. Looked up from germline, CDR1 is SGHTS and CDR2 is YDEGEE. Trimming left V 4 bases short and J 0 bases short, with 7 bases between.

The sample was blood, taken from a patient whose treatment included radiotherapy and nephrectomy. The TCR originated in a man aged 55 to 69 with renal cell carcinoma. The V and J genes are TRBV5-8 and TRBJ1-2; D not resolved. The DNA of the CDR3 is TGTGCCAGCAGCCTAACAGCTAACTATGGCTACACCTTC. It specifies CASSLTANYGYTF.